This T cell receptor (beta chain) was sequenced for a study of T cells in Graves' hyperthyroidism and ophthalmopathy (dated by TCRdb to 2018 to 2020). Study-wide context: Peripheral blood was sampled at the time of initial diagnosis, prior to any treatment. The roughly 90 discovery patients were divided at random into training and test sets in a 7:3 ratio. Whether ophthalmopathy could be predicted prospectively was tested in an independent validation cohort made up of roughly 20 hyperthyroidism patients plus 17 patients who later progressed to ophthalmopathy. Following sampling, methimazole starting at 30 mg daily was given to hyperthyroidism patients, and high-dose intravenous methylprednisolone was given to ophthalmopathy patients. Thyroid tissue and blood T-cell repertoires from about six Graves' hyperthyroidism patients were also compared in the study. To identify TCR V-J signatures that set the groups apart, the researchers used a discovery cohort of 100 patients, made up of about 44 with Graves' ophthalmopathy and about 59 with stable Graves' hyperthyroidism. According to the paper, TCR Vbeta CDR3 sequencing was carried out on approximately 140 peripheral blood samples, which came from more than 40 ophthalmopathy, some 73 hyperthyroidism and about 17 progressor patients. Points the paper makes about the study in general: A 13 V-J signature model separated ophthalmopathy from stable hyperthyroidism, with roughly 88% sensitivity and roughly 82% specificity in cross-validation and 80%/75% in testing. In validation, the model predicted progression to ophthalmopathy with about 71% sensitivity and approximately 78% specificity, a median of around six months before onset. Most expanded thyroid clonotypes (frequency above 0.001) were also detected in blood, a finding suggesting that blood repertoires may reflect thyroid immune responses. No statistical method was used to fix the sample size in advance, and group allocation was not hidden from the investigators.

Taken from the germline V gene (reference sequence), the CDR1 and CDR2 loops are DFQATT and SNEGSKA. From the cysteine up to the phenylalanine, the CDR3 has a length of 13 residues. The DNA shown is the 39-base CDR3, in frame from base 1. At the junction V is shortened by 5 bases and J by 7 bases, with 17 bases in between. This clonotype was counted at least ten times. No antigen is known for it. No qualities accompany the bases; no much larger clone lies one base away. TCR beta CDR3 regions were amplified from RNA transcripts. A first-round RT-PCR of the TCR CDR3 used the HTBI primer set with the Qiagen OneStep RT-PCR kit. A second multiplex PCR round built the libraries, followed by size selection and purification. Sequencing of the libraries was done on an Illumina HiSeq2000 using paired-end 100 bp reads. The original methods were these. SOAPnuke was used to process the raw data, with reads discarded if the reads contained adapters or uncalled bases, had a mean Phred below 15, or lacked an exact constant-primer or identifier match. High-quality paired reads were merged using COPE v1.2.5, and each unique nucleotide sequence was defined as a clonotype. MiTCR v1.1 was used to align clonotypes to the IMGT TRBV, TRBD and TRBJ reference segments. Analysis was restricted to V-J combinations with a frequency above 0.0001, which covered 99.2% of repertoires. A TCS score was defined as the ratio between F50 (clonal expansion) and ExV (chaos), using BLOSUM62-based TCRdist between CDR3 peptides within each V-J. Welch's t-statistics and random forest reduced some 510 V-J features to some 14, which were used in a naive Bayes classifier (R e1071). TCRdb applied fastp at Q25 and MiXCR to the public reads, then kept only in-frame beta chains. Each entry merges the rows of one CDR3 protein and shows their most common DNA and genes. Clone size and V and J calls follow TCRdb, not the original study. For this sample the table gives fewer than 650,000 distinct CDR3 sequences, of which 14% were detected only once. Approximately 15% of the sample is held by the ten biggest clonotypes.

Stable Graves' hyperthyroidism was defined as no progression to ophthalmopathy during 18 months of follow-up. Hyperthyroidism patients were newly diagnosed, had a disease duration of under 2 months, and were aged 18 to 65 years. Any patient with an uncontrolled infection, another autoimmune disease, pregnancy or lactation was excluded. Clinical symptoms, serum thyroxine and TRAb, thyroid ultrasound, and orbital computed tomography formed the basis for the diagnoses. PBMCs were isolated from roughly 10 ml of fresh peripheral blood by Ficoll-Paque density gradient centrifugation. Trizol reagent was used to extract total RNA, and RNA quality was then checked on an Agilent 2100 Bioanalyzer.

The sequence links TRBV20-1 to TRBJ2-5; TRBD2 is possibly the D segment (5 matching bases). Sequencing was carried out using blood. This clonotype originated in a woman aged 40 to 50 with Graves' hyperthyroidism. The CDR3 protein: CSAPWEPAGTQYF. The DNA reads as follows: TGCAGTGCTCCCTGGGAGCCTGCAGGGACCCAGTACTTC.